This TCR beta chain came from a study of CD8 T cells in Susac syndrome. Points from the study as a whole: In its TCR sequencing and HLA analysis, the study acknowledged that the number of individuals was relatively small.

The multiple sclerosis controls were treatment-naive patients, and their relapsing-remitting disease was stable or active. TEMRA cells were FACS-enriched, unlike CD8+ and CD4+ T cells, which were negatively isolated. In its sample, this clonotype was seen a few times. Its cognate antigen is unknown. Trimming took 1 base from V and 2 from J, leaving 7 bases between them. Germline CDR1 reads SGHRS; CDR2 reads YFSETQ. This CDR3 region has 15 residues. RNA, at about 0.45 to 1 ug, was reverse transcribed with random hexamers. Coverage of TCR beta CDR3 amplification by immunoSEQ multiplex PCR extended to 54 Vbeta and 13 Jbeta. Each CDR3 protein gets one entry after TCRdb re-called the immunoSEQ multiplex PCR reads with MiXCR. The sample shows 150,000 to 200,000 distinct CDR3 sequences, about 94% of them seen only once.

The sequenced sample consisted of CD4+ T cells from PBMCs. The rearrangement links TRBV5-1 to TRBJ1-6; tentatively, D is TRBD1 (5 bases). The sequence was obtained from a human donor with multiple sclerosis. For the CDR3, the DNA is TGCGCCAGCAGCTTGACAGGAACCTATAATTCACCCCTCCACTTT. Amino acids: CASSLTGTYNSPLHF. Together with reference TRBV5-1 and TRBJ1-6, the CDR3 gives the full variable domain: KAGVTQTPRYLIKTRGQQVTLSCSPISGHRSVSWYQQTPGQGLQFLFEYFSETQRNKGNFPGRFSGRQFSNSRSEMNVSTLELGDSALYLCASSLTGTYNSPLHFGNGTRLTVT.